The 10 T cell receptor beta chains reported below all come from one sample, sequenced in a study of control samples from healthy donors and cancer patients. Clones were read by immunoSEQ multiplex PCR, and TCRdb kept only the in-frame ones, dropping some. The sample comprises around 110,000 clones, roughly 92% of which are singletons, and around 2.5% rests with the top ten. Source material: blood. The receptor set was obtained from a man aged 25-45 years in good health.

Here the CDR3 reads CASSTHSGEEEKLFF. The CDR3 DNA reads TGTGCCAGCAGTACCCACTCCGGGGAGGAAGAAAAACTGTTTTTT. The chain is built from TRBV28 and TRBJ1-4; D is ambiguous. Germline V gene data show CDR1 as MDHEN and CDR2 as SYDVKM. V lost 5 bases to trimming and J lost 8 bases, with 18 bases between them. The CDR3 runs 15 residues.

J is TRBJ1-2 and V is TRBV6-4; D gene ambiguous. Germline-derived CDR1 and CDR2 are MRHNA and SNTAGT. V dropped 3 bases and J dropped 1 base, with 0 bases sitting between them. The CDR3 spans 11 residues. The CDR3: CASSDNYGYTF. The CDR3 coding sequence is TGTGCCAGCAGTGATAACTATGGCTACACCTTC.

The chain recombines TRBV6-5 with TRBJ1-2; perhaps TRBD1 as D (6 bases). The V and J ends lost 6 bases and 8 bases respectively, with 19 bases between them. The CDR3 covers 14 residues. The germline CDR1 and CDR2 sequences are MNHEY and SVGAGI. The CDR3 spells CASSYREGIEGYTF. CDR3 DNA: TGTGCCAGCAGCTACAGGGAAGGAATCGAGGGCTACACCTTC.

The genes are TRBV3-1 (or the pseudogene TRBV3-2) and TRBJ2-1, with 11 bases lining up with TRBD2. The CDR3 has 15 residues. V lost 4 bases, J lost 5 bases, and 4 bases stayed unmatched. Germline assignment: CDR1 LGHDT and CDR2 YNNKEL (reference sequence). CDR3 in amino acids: CASSPTSGGHNEQFF. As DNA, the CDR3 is TGTGCCAGCAGCCCCACTAGCGGGGGTCACAATGAGCAGTTCTTC.

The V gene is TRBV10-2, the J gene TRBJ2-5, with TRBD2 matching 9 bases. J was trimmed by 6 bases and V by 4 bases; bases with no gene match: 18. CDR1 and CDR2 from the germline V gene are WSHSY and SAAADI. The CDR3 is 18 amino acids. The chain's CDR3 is CASSALPASGGRRKTQYF. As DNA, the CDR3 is TGCGCCAGCAGTGCCCTTCCGGCCAGCGGGGGGCGTAGGAAGACCCAGTACTTC.

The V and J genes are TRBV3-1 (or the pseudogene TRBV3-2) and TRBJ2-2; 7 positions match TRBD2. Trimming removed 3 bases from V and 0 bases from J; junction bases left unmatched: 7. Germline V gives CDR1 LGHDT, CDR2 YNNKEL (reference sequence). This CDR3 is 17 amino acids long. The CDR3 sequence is CASSHRGEASNTGELFF. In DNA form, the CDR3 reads TGTGCCAGCAGCCATCGGGGGGAGGCTTCGAACACCGGGGAGCTGTTTTTT.

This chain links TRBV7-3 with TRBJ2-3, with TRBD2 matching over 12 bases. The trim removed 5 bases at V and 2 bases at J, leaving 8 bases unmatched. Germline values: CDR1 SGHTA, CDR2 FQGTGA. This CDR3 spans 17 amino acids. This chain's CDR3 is CASSPSLAGGITDTQYF. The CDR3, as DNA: TGTGCCAGCAGCCCATCTCTAGCGGGGGGGATCACAGATACGCAGTATTTT.

The CDR3 region is CASSPARAPIYGYTF. CDR3 DNA: TGTGCCAGCAGCCCCGCCAGGGCGCCCATCTATGGCTACACCTTC. The chain is built from TRBV11-2 and TRBJ1-2; TRBD1 might be the D (5 bases). V lost 5 bases and J 4 bases, leaving 17 bases between the germline ends. Germline values: CDR1 SGHAT, CDR2 FQNNGV. The CDR3 sequence is 15 residues long.

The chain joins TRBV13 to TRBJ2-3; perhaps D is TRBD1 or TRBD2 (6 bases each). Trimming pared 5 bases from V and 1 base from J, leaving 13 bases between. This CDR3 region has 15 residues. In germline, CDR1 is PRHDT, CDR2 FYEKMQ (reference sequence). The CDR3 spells CASSPGGQGTDTQYF. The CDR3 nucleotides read TGTGCCAGCAGCCCCGGGGGACAAGGCACAGATACGCAGTATTTT.

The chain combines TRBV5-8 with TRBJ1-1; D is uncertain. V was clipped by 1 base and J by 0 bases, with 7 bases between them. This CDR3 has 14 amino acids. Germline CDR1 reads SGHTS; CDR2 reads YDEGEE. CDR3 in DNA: TGTGCCAGCAGCTTGCGATCACTGAACACTGAAGCTTTCTTT. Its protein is CASSLRSLNTEAFF.